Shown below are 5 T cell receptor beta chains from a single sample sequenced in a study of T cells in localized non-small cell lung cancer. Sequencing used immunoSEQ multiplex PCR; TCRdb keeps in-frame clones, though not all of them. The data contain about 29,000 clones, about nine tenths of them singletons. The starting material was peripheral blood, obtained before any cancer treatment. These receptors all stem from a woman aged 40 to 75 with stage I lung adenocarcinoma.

The CDR3: CASRQSNEQFF. CDR3 DNA sequence: TGTGCCAGCAGACAATCCAATGAGCAGTTCTTC. The genes are TRBV7-9 and TRBJ2-1, with no clear D. The ends were cut back, 6 bases at V and 6 bases at J, with 6 bases in the middle. The germline V gene encodes CDR1 SEHNR and CDR2 FQNEAQ (reference sequence). The CDR3 consists of 11 residues.

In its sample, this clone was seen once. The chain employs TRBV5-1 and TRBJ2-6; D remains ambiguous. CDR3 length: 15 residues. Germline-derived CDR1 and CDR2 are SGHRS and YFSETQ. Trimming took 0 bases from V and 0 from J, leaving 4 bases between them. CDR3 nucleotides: TGCGCCAGCAGCTTGGGGGGCTCTGGGGCCAACGTCCTGACTTTC. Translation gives CASSLGGSGANVLTF.

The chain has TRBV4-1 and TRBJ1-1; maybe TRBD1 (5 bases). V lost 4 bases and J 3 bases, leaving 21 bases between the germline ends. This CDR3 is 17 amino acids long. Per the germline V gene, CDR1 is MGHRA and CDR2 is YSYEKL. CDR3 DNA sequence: TGCGCCAGCAGCCCGTATGGGGGGAGAGAACAACACACTGAAGCTTTCTTT. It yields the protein CASSPYGGREQHTEAFF.

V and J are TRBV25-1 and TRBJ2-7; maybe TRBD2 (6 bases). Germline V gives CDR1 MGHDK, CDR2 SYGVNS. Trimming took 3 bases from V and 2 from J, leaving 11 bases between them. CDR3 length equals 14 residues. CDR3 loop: CASSDQGGTYEQYF. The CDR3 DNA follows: TGTGCCAGCAGTGACCAGGGAGGTACCTACGAGCAGTACTTC.

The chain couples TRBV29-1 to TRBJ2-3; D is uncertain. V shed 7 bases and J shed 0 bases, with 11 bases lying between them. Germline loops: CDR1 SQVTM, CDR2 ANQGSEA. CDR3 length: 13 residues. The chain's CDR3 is CSAARGSTDTQYF. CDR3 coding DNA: TGCAGCGCCGCCCGCGGAAGCACAGATACGCAGTATTTT.